Each of the 9 T cell receptor beta chains below was sequenced from the same sample in a study of shared clonotypes between healthy human individuals. The naive CD8 population came from CD45RO-negative cells selected for CCR7, without terminally differentiated effector memory CD45RA+ cells. Produced via immunoSEQ multiplex PCR; TCRdb's table is partial and in-frame only. The sample includes about 2 million clones, about 95% seen only once; the top ten take approximately 1.2%. The specimen sequenced was naive CD8+ T cells sorted from blood. Source of these receptors: a man aged 18 to 29 in good health.

This clone was counted once. J is TRBJ1-2 and V is TRBV27; D call uncertain. CDR1 and CDR2 (germline): MNHEY, SMNVEV (reference sequence). CDR3 length: 11 amino acids. V was cut by 8 bases and J by 5 bases, with 9 bases left in between. The CDR3 DNA is TGTGCCAGCGGTTCCGGGTATGGCTACACCTTC. Its protein product is CASGSGYGYTF.

V and J are TRBV27 and TRBJ1-1, with TRBD1 matching 8 bases. The germline V gene has CDR1 MNHEY and CDR2 SMNVEV (reference sequence). The V gene end was trimmed by 4 bases and the J gene end by 6 bases; junction bases not matched to a gene: 10. The CDR3 extends over 15 amino acids. The CDR3 sequence: CASSSGQGSPPEAFF. In DNA form, the CDR3 reads TGTGCCAGCAGTTCCGGACAGGGCTCACCCCCTGAAGCTTTCTTT.

V gene TRBV10-1 combines with J gene TRBJ1-5, with D possibly matching TRBD1 (5 bases). Per the germline V gene, CDR1 is WNHNN and CDR2 is SYGVQD (reference sequence). V shed 7 bases and J shed 1 base, with 14 bases lying between them. This CDR3 has 15 residues. The CDR3 loop reads CASTHCRDSNQPQHF. In DNA form, the CDR3 reads TGCGCCAGCACCCATTGTAGGGACAGCAATCAGCCCCAGCATTTT.

The chain employs TRBV4-3 and TRBJ1-1, with no clear D. CDR1 is LGHNA, CDR2 YSLEER, per germline. There are 15 residues in the CDR3. The V and J ends lost 4 bases and 5 bases respectively, with 17 bases between them. The CDR3 loop is CASSPNRGSGTEAFF. CDR3 DNA sequence: TGCGCCAGCAGCCCAAACCGGGGAAGTGGTACTGAAGCTTTCTTT.

The CDR3 loop reads CASSLRRTGYHTEAFF. The CDR3 bases are TGTGCCAGCAGTTTACGCCGGACAGGCTACCACACTGAAGCTTTCTTT. The V gene is TRBV28, the J gene TRBJ1-1; 7 nucleotides align to TRBD1. The germline V gene encodes CDR1 MDHEN and CDR2 SYDVKM. This CDR3 has 16 amino acids. V shed 2 bases, J shed 3 bases, and the junction held 9 bases outside the gene matches.

V usage is TRBV13 and J usage is TRBJ2-3, with 8 nucleotides matching TRBD1. The CDR3 is made up of 15 amino acids. Germline CDR1 reads PRHDT; CDR2 reads FYEKMQ (reference sequence). Trimming took 6 bases from V and 3 from J; bases not matched to a gene: 8. The CDR3 DNA is TGTGCCAGCAGACCGTCAGGGGGCAGTACAGATACGCAGTATTTT. Its translation: CASRPSGGSTDTQYF.

The chain is built from TRBV2 and TRBJ2-7; D is uncertain. The CDR3 runs 13 residues. V gave up 6 bases and J gave up 0 bases, with 9 bases separating them. The germline CDR1 and CDR2 sequences are SNHLY and FYNNEI. The CDR3 region is CASSPTDSYEQYF. As DNA, the CDR3 is TGTGCCAGCAGCCCTACGGACTCCTACGAGCAGTACTTC. Supplemented by reference TRBV2 and TRBJ2-7, the full variable domain reads EPEVTQTPSHQVTQMGQEVILRCVPISNHLYFYWYRQILGQKVEFLVSFYNNEISEKSEIFDDQFSVERPDGSNFTLKIRSTKLEDSAMYFCASSPTDSYEQYFGPGTRLTVT.

J is TRBJ2-1 and V is TRBV7-9; possibly TRBD1 for D (6 bases). The germline CDR1 and CDR2 sequences are SEHNR and FQNEAQ (reference sequence). CDR3 length equals 16 residues. The V gene lost 5 bases and the J gene lost 0 bases, with 14 bases spanning the gap. CDR3 DNA sequence: TGTGCCAGCAGCCCCCCGCAGGGGAGCTCCTACAATGAGCAGTTCTTC. This translates into CASSPPQGSSYNEQFF.

The chain joins TRBV4-1 to TRBJ2-7; 9 nucleotides match TRBD1. Losses at the gene ends were 1 base for V and 6 bases for J; bases not matched to a gene: 10. Germline V CDR1 and CDR2: MGHRA, YSYEKL. The CDR3 runs to 16 residues. DNA for the CDR3: TGCGCCAGCAGCCAAGGTCCGGGACAGGGTGGTAGCGAGCAGTACTTC. Translating it yields CASSQGPGQGGSEQYF.